These 2 T cell receptor beta chains were all obtained from the same sample, sequenced in a study of blood T cells in healthy people across ages (dated by TCRdb to about 2015). The library was produced with 5' RACE. The instrument given in TCRdb is Illumina HiSeq 2500. A second PCR of about 6 to 11 cycles was performed with a sample-barcoded 5' primer and a J-beta primer mix. In TCRdb, the public reads were trimmed at Q25 with fastp and aligned with MiXCR, with productive beta chains retained. Rows are combined by CDR3 protein, so each entry shows the most common genes and DNA. The sample table lists some 900,000 distinct CDR3 sequences, more than 25% of them with a count of one. The ten largest clonotypes hold 17% of the sample. The sequencing sample was made of blood. These receptors all come from a woman older than 75 in good health.

V is TRBV5-1 and J is TRBJ2-3; D gene uncertain. CDR1 and CDR2 (germline): SGHRS, YFSETQ. The CDR3 has 12 amino acids. V was pared by 4 bases and J by 4 bases, with 7 bases between. CDR3 nucleotides: TGCGCCAGCAGCCCAGCCGCAGATACGCAGTATTTT. Encoded protein: CASSPAADTQYF.

This clonotype was observed a handful of times. The chain joins TRBV3-1 to TRBJ1-6; 8 positions agree with TRBD1. J lost 4 bases, V lost 5 bases, and 10 bases had no gene match. The CDR3 is 17 residues long. The germline V gene encodes CDR1 LGHDT and CDR2 YNNKEL (reference sequence). Here the CDR3 DNA reads TGTGCCAGCAGCTCGGACAGGGCGGGGGGGTATAATTCACCCCTCCACTTT. Translation: CASSSDRAGGYNSPLHF.